This T cell receptor beta chain was retrieved from a study of T cell repertoires in cytomegalovirus infection. Study in general: A matching HLA type, together with CMV infection, was signaled by public TCR beta signatures.

The CDR3 is 14 residues long. Via MiXCR, TCRdb re-called the reads, giving one row per CDR3 protein. The data hold under 300,000 distinct CDR3 sequences, with roughly an eighth observed a single time. This clonotype showed up just once. What it binds is not known. The junction does not match germline at one end; this may be a read error. Study-wide findings and caveats: HLA-C-restricted CMV clonotypes gave the most frequent clonotype in two of eight donors. Public TCR beta family frequency separated CMV-and-HLA carriers, including in an independent cohort.

The sequenced material came from PBMCs. The sequence derives from a human donor in good health (CMV status not recorded). Some clones in this sample may be carry-over from other donors' samples. The chain has TRBV12-3 or TRBV12-4 and TRBJ2-7; 10 bases align to TRBD2. CDR3 bases: TGTACCAGCCTACTAGCGGGGATTTCCTACGAGCAGTACTTC. Its translation is CTSLLAGISYEQYF.